This TCR beta chain was recovered during a study of post-analysis software for immune sequencing data. The study, taken as a whole, reports: Patients carried roughly 5 TRBV segments more frequently than controls did, and TRBV5-6, TRBV5-1 and TRBV20-1 were among them.

This clonotype turned up a few times. Its specificity is not known. The germline V and J ends were trimmed by 1 base and 0 bases, with 15 bases remaining between them. From germline, CDR1 is MNHNY and CDR2 SVGAGI (reference sequence). The CDR3 is 17 residues long. Carried by the TCR beta cDNA libraries were unique molecular identifiers. MiXCR, run by TCRdb on the PCR reads, gives a single entry per CDR3 protein. The repertoire holds roughly 540,000 distinct CDR3 sequences, with roughly 34% as singletons. The rearrangement joins TRBV6-6 to TRBJ1-2; the D is unclear. This TCR derives from a girl younger than 18 with multiple sclerosis. The sequenced sample consisted of blood. CDR3 sequence reads: CASSYYIRPPANYGYTF. For the CDR3, the DNA is TGTGCCAGCAGTTACTATATCAGGCCTCCAGCTAACTATGGCTACACCTTC.